The clone carrying this T cell receptor beta chain was observed many times. Its antigen is undetermined. The entry originates in a study of response to subunit inactivated influenza vaccine. General study findings and limits: The authors offered the suggestion that each seasonal influenza vaccination recruits few new T cells.

MiXCR, applied by TCRdb to the RT-PCR reads, yields one record per CDR3 protein. The sample lists hundreds of thousands of distinct CDR3 sequences, under 20% seen once, with approximately 11% in the top ten. The CDR3 extends over 14 amino acids. Looked up from germline, CDR1 is SNHLY and CDR2 is FYNNEI. Losses at the gene ends were 7 bases for V and 7 bases for J; bases not matched to a gene: 6. Sequencing used PBMCs from blood, obtained roughly 5 days after vaccination. This receptor was identified in a man aged 50-60 years who received an inactivated influenza vaccine. V gene TRBV2 combines with J gene TRBJ1-6; 8 bases line up with TRBD1. CDR3 nucleotide sequence: TGTGCCAGCAAGCTGGACAGGGCCAATTCACCCCTCCACTTT. It translates to CASKLDRANSPLHF. The full variable domain, in which reference TRBV2 and TRBJ1-6 provide the parts outside the CDR3, is EPEVTQTPSHQVTQMGQEVILRCVPISNHLYFYWYRQILGQKVEFLVSFYNNEISEKSEIFDDQFSVERPDGSNFTLKIRSTKLEDSAMYFCASKLDRANSPLHFGNGTRLTVT.